This T cell receptor beta chain was sequenced in a study of CD8 T cells in ankylosing spondylitis. General study findings and limits: Earlier reports found some motif variants in synovial fluid and blood in reactive arthritis. Made up of 7 to 9 highly homologous variants, a TCR beta motif appeared characteristic of ankylosing spondylitis blood. A CD8+ phenotype characterized the disease-linked clones, which were relatively rare in peripheral blood.

V was clipped by 5 bases and J by 10 bases; unmatched bases: 10. CDR3 length: 15 residues. Researchers built TCR beta libraries using quantitative 5'-RACE with molecular barcodes. From the 5' RACE reads, TCRdb called clonotypes with MiXCR, one entry per CDR3 protein. The table shows about 220,000 distinct CDR3 sequences, with 15% to 20% occurring only once. As regards this clonotype: Its antigen is as yet unknown.

The sequence was obtained from a male donor with ankylosing spondylitis. The sequencing sample was made of blood, either unsorted or a sorted T cell fraction (not recorded which). The chain recombines TRBV12-3 or TRBV12-4 with TRBJ2-5, with 13 bases matching TRBD2. CDR3: CASSTSGRAEGGQYF. CDR3 DNA sequence: TGTGCCAGCAGTACTAGCGGGAGGGCGGAGGGGGGCCAGTACTTC.